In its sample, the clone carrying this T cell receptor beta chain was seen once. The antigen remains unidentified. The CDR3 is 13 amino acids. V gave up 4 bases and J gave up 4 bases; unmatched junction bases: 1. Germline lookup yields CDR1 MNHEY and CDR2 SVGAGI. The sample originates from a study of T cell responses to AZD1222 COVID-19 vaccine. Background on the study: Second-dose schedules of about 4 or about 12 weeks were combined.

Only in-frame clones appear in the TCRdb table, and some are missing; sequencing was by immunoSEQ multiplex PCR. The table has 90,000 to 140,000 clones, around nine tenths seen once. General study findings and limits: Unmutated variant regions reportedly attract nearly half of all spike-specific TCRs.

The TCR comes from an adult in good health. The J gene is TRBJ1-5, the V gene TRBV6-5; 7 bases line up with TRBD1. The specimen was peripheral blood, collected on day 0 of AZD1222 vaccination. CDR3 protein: CASSSTGNQPQHF. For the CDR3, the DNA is TGTGCCAGCAGTTCGACAGGGAATCAGCCCCAGCATTTT.